Each of the 16 T cell receptor beta chains below was sequenced from the same sample in a study of early T cells in non-severe SARS-CoV-2 infection. TCRdb re-called the 5' RACE reads through MiXCR, storing one row per CDR3 protein. The sample lists roughly 83,000 distinct CDR3 sequences; about 12% were seen once. The sample in question was whole blood, obtained at baseline. All receptors come from an adult who was a healthcare worker with PCR-confirmed SARS-CoV-2 infection or an uninfected control (not recorded which).

This clonotype has ten or more counts. The chain has TRBV6-4 and TRBJ1-5; D perhaps matches TRBD1 (6 bases). Trimming cost V 5 bases and J 7 bases, with 12 bases left between them. The CDR3 spans 13 residues. Germline lookup yields CDR1 MRHNA and CDR2 SNTAGT. As DNA, the CDR3 is TGTGCCAGCAGTACCGAGGGGGGACAGCCCCAGCATTTT. This translates into CASSTEGGQPQHF.

The chain is built from TRBV11-3 and TRBJ2-1; no clear D gene. Germline lookup yields CDR1 SGHNT and CDR2 YENEEA. This CDR3 region has 16 residues. V was shortened by 1 base and J by 2 bases, with 12 bases between the two germline ends. The CDR3 loop reads CASSLGRPAAYNEQFF. CDR3 sequence (DNA): TGTGCCAGCAGCTTAGGACGACCGGCGGCCTACAATGAGCAGTTCTTC.

This clonotype was counted a few times. The chain joins TRBV3-1 to TRBJ2-7, with TRBD1 identical over 10 bases. The germline gives CDR1 LGHDT, CDR2 YNNKEL (reference sequence). V lost 3 bases, J lost 2 bases, and 13 bases stayed unmatched. The CDR3 sequence is 18 residues long. The CDR3 DNA reads TGTGCCAGCAGCCATGCTCCACCGGGACAGGGGCTCCCCTACGAGCAGTACTTC. Residues: CASSHAPPGQGLPYEQYF.

This clonotype was observed a few times. This chain connects TRBV7-9 to TRBJ1-1; D perhaps matches TRBD1 (5 bases). CDR1 SEHNR and CDR2 FQNEAQ come from the germline V gene (reference sequence). The V gene lost 2 bases and the J gene lost 1 base, with 8 bases spanning the gap. The CDR3 totals 14 residues. The CDR3 loop reads CASSLIRENTEAFF. The CDR3 bases are TGTGCCAGCAGCTTAATCAGGGAGAACACTGAAGCTTTCTTT.

The rearrangement joins TRBV5-5 to TRBJ1-5, with 7 nucleotides matching TRBD1. J gave up 9 bases and V 0 bases, and 0 bases lay outside the gene matches. The CDR3 runs to 12 residues. CDR1 is SGHKS and CDR2 is YYEKEE in the germline V gene (reference sequence). The CDR3 here is CASSLDRGPQHF. For the CDR3, the DNA is TGTGCCAGCAGCTTGGACAGGGGGCCCCAGCATTTT.

The rearrangement uses TRBV27 and TRBJ1-5; TRBD1 might be the D (5 bases). Trimming shortened V by 5 bases and J by 0 bases, and 14 bases separated the two germline ends. The CDR3 has 16 amino acids. Germline CDR1 is MNHEY and CDR2 is SMNVEV (reference sequence). The CDR3 DNA reads as TGTGCCAGCAGTCCCAAGGGGACGGTTAGCAATCAGCCCCAGCATTTT. Protein: CASSPKGTVSNQPQHF.

The rearrangement uses TRBV10-3 and TRBJ2-2, with 9 nucleotides matching TRBD1. The V and J ends lost 9 bases and 3 bases, in that order; junction bases with no gene match: 8. Germline-derived CDR1 and CDR2 are ENHRY and SYGVKD. CDR3 length: 15 residues. The CDR3 region has the DNA TGTGCCATTACCCCGGGACAGGGTGACACCGGGGAGCTGTTTTTT. Translation gives CAITPGQGDTGELFF.

This clonotype has more than one count but fewer than ten. The chain employs TRBV7-9 and TRBJ2-3, with D perhaps TRBD2 (5 bases). This CDR3 contains 14 residues. The germline CDR1 and CDR2 sequences are SEHNR and FQNEAQ (reference sequence). The germline V and J ends were trimmed by 4 bases and 4 bases, with 12 bases remaining between them. The chain's CDR3 is CASSSIAGADTQYF. The CDR3 DNA follows: TGTGCCAGCAGCTCCATCGCGGGCGCAGATACGCAGTATTTT.

This clonotype was picked up a small number of times. The chain links TRBV7-2 to TRBJ2-1; 8 bases line up with TRBD1. The germline gives CDR1 SGHTA, CDR2 FQGNSA. The CDR3 loop spans 15 amino acids. With 5 bases clipped from V and 2 bases from J, the junction kept 5 bases outside the gene matches. CDR3 sequence (DNA): TGTGCCAGCAGCCAGGACAGGGTGGCCTACAATGAGCAGTTCTTC. Residues: CASSQDRVAYNEQFF. Full variable domain (remainder filled in from reference TRBV7-2 and TRBJ2-1): GAGVSQSPSNKVTEKGKDVELRCDPISGHTALYWYRQSLGQGLEFLIYFQGNSAPDKSGLPSDRFSAERTGGSVSTLTIQRTQQEDSAVYLCASSQDRVAYNEQFFGPGTRLTVL.

The chain carries TRBV5-1 and TRBJ2-1; 11 bases align to TRBD2. The V gene's germline CDR1 is SGHRS and CDR2 YFSETQ. V lost 5 bases to trimming and J lost 2 bases; unmatched junction nucleotides: 6. This CDR3 has 16 residues. The CDR3 DNA reads as TGCGCCAGCAGGGAGGGACTAGCGGATACCTACAATGAGCAGTTCTTC. It encodes CASREGLADTYNEQFF.

This clonotype appeared many times. V usage is TRBV7-2 and J usage is TRBJ2-3; D gene ambiguous. CDR1 is SGHTA, CDR2 FQGNSA, per germline. Trimming removed 1 base at V and 0 bases at J, with 8 bases between. This CDR3 is 15 amino acids long. The chain's CDR3 is CASSLGVLSTDTQYF. CDR3 sequence (DNA): TGTGCCAGCAGCTTAGGCGTGCTTAGCACAGATACGCAGTATTTT.

This clonotype was seen only a few times. The chain is built from TRBV7-6 and TRBJ2-3; maybe TRBD1 (7 bases). Trimming pared 4 bases from V and 2 bases from J, leaving 13 bases between. This CDR3 spans 15 amino acids. The V gene's germline CDR1 is SGHVS and CDR2 FNYEAQ. CDR3: CASSSQGEATDTQYF. In nucleotides, the CDR3 is TGTGCCAGCAGCTCCCAGGGGGAGGCCACAGATACGCAGTATTTT.

This clonotype has a handful of counts. The genes are TRBV28 and TRBJ2-1; D remains unclear. Germline V gives CDR1 MDHEN, CDR2 SYDVKM. This CDR3 has 14 amino acids. With 1 base removed from V and 4 bases from J, the gap between germline ends came to 8 bases. The CDR3 here is CASSLSVGYNEQFF. The CDR3 DNA sequence: TGTGCCAGCAGTTTATCCGTTGGGTACAATGAGCAGTTCTTC.

The chain uses TRBV11-3 and TRBJ1-1; D unresolved. The CDR3 is 13 residues long. V lost 5 bases and J lost 3, with 10 bases in between. CDR1 is SGHNT, CDR2 YENEEA, per germline. The CDR3 DNA is TGTGCCAGCAGCCTAAGAACTGACACTGAAGCTTTCTTT. This sequence encodes CASSLRTDTEAFF.

This chain links TRBV4-2 with TRBJ1-4; maybe TRBD1 (6 bases). There are 17 residues in the CDR3. Trimming stripped 1 base from V and 3 bases from J, with 15 bases between. CDR1 is LGHNA and CDR2 is YNFKEQ in the germline V gene. The CDR3 region has the DNA TGTGCCAGCAGCCAAGGGGGGGCCGGGTCGCCTAATGAAAAACTGTTTTTT. Protein sequence: CASSQGGAGSPNEKLFF.

This chain uses TRBV5-1 with TRBJ1-6; TRBD1 might be the D (5 bases). Germline-derived CDR1 and CDR2 are SGHRS and YFSETQ. This CDR3 spans 15 amino acids. V shed 0 bases and J shed 9 bases, with 13 bases lying between them. The CDR3 bases are TGCGCCAGCAGCTTGGCCTGGGCAGGGAGTTCACCCCTCCACTTT. Translated: CASSLAWAGSSPLHF.